The TCR beta chain under discussion was sequenced for a study of human T cells and chemical hapten exposure. This clonotype was picked up a small number of times. TCRdb analysed the RACE reads with MiXCR anew, one entry per CDR3 protein. The table shows about 100,000 distinct CDR3 sequences, with over 9.5% occurring only once. The time point: patch test 1, 2 weeks after DPC sensitization. The treatment was: therapeutic diphenylcyclopropenone sensitization with weekly scalp DPC. CDR3 length: 12 amino acids. Germline CDR1 reads MDHEN; CDR2 reads SYDVKM. V lost 6 bases and J lost 0, with 6 bases in between.

The sequence was collected from a man aged 35-49 years with alopecia areata. Some clones in this sample may be carry-over from other donors' samples. The V gene is TRBV28, the J gene TRBJ2-7, with D uncertain. This material consisted of whole blood, taken in connection with sensitization to the hapten diphenylcyclopropenone (DPC). CDR3 region: CASRTNSYEQYF. DNA of the CDR3: TGTGCCAGCAGAACAAACTCCTACGAGCAGTACTTC.